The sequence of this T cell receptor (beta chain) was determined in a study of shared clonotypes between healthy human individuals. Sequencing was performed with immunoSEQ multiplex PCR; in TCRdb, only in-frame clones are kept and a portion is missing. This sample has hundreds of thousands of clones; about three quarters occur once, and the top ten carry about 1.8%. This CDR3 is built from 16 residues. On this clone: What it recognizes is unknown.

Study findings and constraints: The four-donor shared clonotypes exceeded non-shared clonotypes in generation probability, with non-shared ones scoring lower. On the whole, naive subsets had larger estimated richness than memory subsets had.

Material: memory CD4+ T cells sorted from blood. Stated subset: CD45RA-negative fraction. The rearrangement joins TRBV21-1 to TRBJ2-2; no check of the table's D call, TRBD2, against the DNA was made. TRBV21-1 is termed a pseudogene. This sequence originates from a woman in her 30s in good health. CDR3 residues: CATPRGGPIKDGELFF. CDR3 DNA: TGTGCCACCCCGAGGGGGGGGCCCATCAAAGACGGGGAGCTGTTTTTT.